This TCR beta chain was documented in a study of T and B cells in COVID-19 patients. Study-wide background: Critical illness requiring mechanical ventilation or extracorporeal membrane oxygenation affected about 60% of the 20 active-infection patients.

Germline V lookup: CDR1 MNHNS, CDR2 SASEGT. The V and J ends lost 6 bases and 5 bases respectively, with 13 bases between them. The CDR3 loop spans 13 amino acids. Multiplex PCR with BIOMED2 TRB-A/B primer pools amplified TRB rearrangements. One entry per CDR3 protein, called by TCRdb with MiXCR from the multiplex PCR reads. The table lists 9,500 to 13,000 distinct CDR3 sequences, over 30% of them singletons. Each TRB amplification used roughly 240-550 ng of genomic DNA from blood. This clonotype turned up a few times. The antigen is not known. Findings of the study overall: Patients with COVID-19 reportedly showed strongly skewed T cell receptor beta variable and joining gene usage.

The chain joins TRBV6-1 to TRBJ1-2; no clear D gene. Material for sequencing was blood. The origin of this receptor is a human donor with active COVID-19. The DNA of the CDR3 is TGTGCCAGCAGCCTGACGGATCAGTATGGCTACACCTTC. The encoded protein is CASSLTDQYGYTF.